This entry lists 20 T cell receptor beta chains sequenced from one sample in a study of shared clonotypes between healthy human individuals. The protocol was immunoSEQ multiplex PCR, while the TCRdb copy is restricted to in-frame clones and leaves out a portion. The sample consists of 800,000 to 1,200,000 clones, 70% to 80% of them appearing once. The sequenced sample consisted of memory CD4+ T cells from PBMCs. The subset was: CD45RA-negative fraction. Receptor source: a man aged 18-30 years in good health. Some clones in this sample may be carry-over from other donors' samples.

The chain is built from TRBV9 and TRBJ2-3; 8 bases agree with TRBD2. The CDR3 sequence is 17 residues long. Germline V CDR1 and CDR2: SGDLS, YYNGEE. Trimming removed 3 bases from V and 1 base from J; junction bases left unmatched: 10. CDR3 nucleotide sequence: TGTGCCAGCAGCGCCTCCGGGACTAGTCTAGGCACAGATACGCAGTATTTT. It yields the protein CASSASGTSLGTDTQYF.

As concerns this clone: Within the sample, other DNA sequences also encode this same CDR3. The CDR3 nucleotides read TGTGCCAGCAGCTTAGGTCGCTCCTACGAGCAGTACTTC. Protein: CASSLGRSYEQYF. The chain carries TRBV7-8 and TRBJ2-7; D is uncertain. Germline lookup yields CDR1 SGHVS and CDR2 FQNEAQ. This CDR3 contains 13 residues. The germline V and J ends were trimmed by 1 base and 0 bases, with 4 bases remaining between them. Combining the CDR3 with reference TRBV7-8 and TRBJ2-7 gives the whole variable domain GAGVSQSPRYKVAKRGQDVALRCDPISGHVSLFWYQQALGQGPEFLTYFQNEAQLDKSGLPSDRFFAERPEGSVSTLKIQRTQQEDSAVYLCASSLGRSYEQYFGPGTRLTVT.

The rearrangement uses TRBV4-3 and TRBJ1-1, with TRBD1 matching over 8 bases. The V gene end was trimmed by 4 bases and the J gene end by 5 bases; junction bases not matched to a gene: 6. CDR3 length: 14 amino acids. The germline CDR1 and CDR2 sequences are LGHNA and YSLEER. The CDR3: CASSPQRTGTEAFF. The CDR3, as DNA: TGCGCCAGCAGCCCGCAGAGGACAGGGACTGAAGCTTTCTTT.

The chain carries TRBV28 and TRBJ2-3, with 7 bases that match TRBD2. Per germline, CDR1 MDHEN and CDR2 SYDVKM. The CDR3 loop spans 13 amino acids. V trimming: 2 bases; J trimming: 6 bases; junction bases outside the gene matches: 2. The chain's CDR3 is CASSLNGRDTQYF. CDR3 nucleotide sequence: TGTGCCAGCAGTTTAAACGGGAGGGATACGCAGTATTTT.

The gene calls are TRBV6-1 and TRBJ2-5; D uncertain. CDR3 length equals 13 residues. The V gene's germline CDR1 is MNHNS and CDR2 SASEGT. Trimming removed 1 base at V and 8 bases at J, with 11 bases between. CDR3 protein: CASSEEVLSTQYF. DNA for the CDR3: TGTGCCAGCAGTGAAGAGGTCCTCTCCACCCAGTACTTC.

This chain connects TRBV13 to TRBJ2-2; 7 bases line up with TRBD2. Germline-derived CDR1 and CDR2 are PRHDT and FYEKMQ (reference sequence). The CDR3 is 16 residues long. The junction had 2 bases not matched to a gene; V was cut back by 0 bases and J by 1 base. CDR3 protein: CASSLGGGGNTGELFF. DNA for the CDR3: TGTGCCAGCAGCTTAGGAGGCGGGGGGAACACCGGGGAGCTGTTTTTT. Together with reference TRBV13 and TRBJ2-2, the CDR3 gives the full variable domain: AAGVIQSPRHLIKEKRETATLKCYPIPRHDTVYWYQQGPGQDPQFLISFYEKMQSDKGSIPDRFSAQQFSDYHSELNMSSLELGDSALYFCASSLGGGGNTGELFFGEGSRLTVL.

This rearrangement joins TRBV6-1 to TRBJ1-2; TRBD1 agrees at 8 bases. Germline CDR1 is MNHNS and CDR2 is SASEGT. The CDR3 is 14 residues long. The J segment lost 3 bases and the V segment lost 5 bases, leaving 5 bases of the junction unmatched. The CDR3 DNA sequence: TGTGCCAGCAGTATCCAGGGGGCCGACTATGGCTACACCTTC. It codes for CASSIQGADYGYTF.

The J gene is TRBJ2-1, the V gene TRBV30; D unclear. This CDR3 spans 13 amino acids. Trimming left V 5 bases short and J 6 bases short, with 14 bases between. Germline CDR1 is GTSNPN and CDR2 is SVGIG (reference sequence). CDR3 coding DNA: TGTGCCTGGTCCGCCGGTCCGCCCAATGAGCAGTTCTTC. Its translation is CAWSAGPPNEQFF.

The genes are TRBV18 and TRBJ2-7; maybe TRBD2 (5 bases). CDR1 KGHSH and CDR2 LQKENI come from the germline V gene. The CDR3 runs 13 residues. Trimming stripped 1 base from V and 3 bases from J, with 7 bases between. CDR3 amino acids: CASSPQGDYEQYF. As DNA, the CDR3 is TGTGCCAGCTCACCACAGGGAGACTACGAGCAGTACTTC. The full variable domain, its missing parts supplied by reference TRBV18 and TRBJ2-7, is NAGVMQNPRHLVRRRGQEARLRCSPMKGHSHVYWYRQLPEEGLKFMVYLQKENIIDESGMPKERFSAEFPKEGPSILRIQQVVRGDSAAYFCASSPQGDYEQYFGPGTRLTVT.

The V call is TRBV28, the J call TRBJ1-1, with 9 nucleotides matching TRBD1. Trimming cost V 6 bases and J 4 bases; bases outside gene matches: 9. Germline CDR1 and CDR2: MDHEN and SYDVKM. This CDR3 spans 15 amino acids. CDR3 sequence (DNA): TGTGCCAGCAGACCCCCGGGACAGGGCTTCACTGAAGCTTTCTTT. It specifies CASRPPGQGFTEAFF.

The chain recombines TRBV28 with TRBJ2-7, with 7 bases lining up with TRBD1. With 5 bases clipped from V and 1 base from J, the junction kept 11 bases outside the gene matches. CDR1 MDHEN and CDR2 SYDVKM come from the germline V gene. The CDR3 loop spans 16 amino acids. The CDR3 protein is CASSPPPRQGSYEQYF. The CDR3 bases are TGTGCCAGCAGTCCGCCCCCCCGACAGGGTTCCTACGAGCAGTACTTC.

About this clone itself: This specimen includes other DNA sequences encoding the same CDR3. The J gene is TRBJ1-5, the V gene TRBV19; tentatively, D is TRBD1 (5 bases). Germline V gene data show CDR1 as LNHDA and CDR2 as SQIVND (reference sequence). Deletions cut 3 bases from V and 4 bases from J, with 7 bases between. The CDR3 loop spans 13 amino acids. The CDR3 loop reads CASSIRVNQPQHF. The CDR3 region has the DNA TGTGCCAGTAGTATCAGGGTAAATCAGCCCCAGCATTTT.

This clone was found once. The chain recombines TRBV15 with TRBJ2-7; 10 bases align to TRBD2. The J segment lost 2 bases and the V segment lost 1 base, leaving 2 bases of the junction unmatched. CDR3 length: 15 amino acids. Per germline, CDR1 LNHNV and CDR2 YYDKDF (reference sequence). The CDR3 region is CATSRVLAGTYEQYF. The CDR3 DNA sequence: TGTGCCACCAGCAGAGTACTAGCGGGGACCTACGAGCAGTACTTC.

The chain recombines TRBV9 with TRBJ2-1; D gene ambiguous. The germline V gene encodes CDR1 SGDLS and CDR2 YYNGEE. The CDR3 sequence is 16 residues long. V was shortened by 4 bases and J by 0 bases, with 14 bases between the two germline ends. CDR3 sequence: CASSRAPPSSYNEQFF. As DNA, the CDR3 is TGTGCCAGCAGCAGGGCGCCCCCGAGCTCCTACAATGAGCAGTTCTTC.

V and J are TRBV7-3 and TRBJ2-5, with D possibly being TRBD1 (6 bases). This CDR3 has 13 residues. V was shortened by 5 bases and J by 3 bases, with 10 bases between the two germline ends. Germline CDR1 reads SGHTA; CDR2 reads FQGTGA. CDR3: CASSKTGKETQYF. CDR3 in DNA: TGTGCCAGCAGCAAAACAGGGAAAGAGACCCAGTACTTC.

The chain combines TRBV7-3 with TRBJ2-1; 10 bases match TRBD2. J gave up 7 bases and V 2 bases, and 8 bases lay outside the gene matches. The CDR3 sequence is 16 residues long. Per germline, CDR1 SGHTA and CDR2 FQGTGA. Written as DNA, the CDR3 is TGTGCCAGCAGCTTACCCCCTCTAGCGGGAGTAAATGAGCAGTTCTTC. It encodes CASSLPPLAGVNEQFF. Complete variable domain (other parts from reference TRBV7-3 and TRBJ2-1): GAGVSQTPSNKVTEKGKYVELRCDPISGHTALYWYRQSLGQGPEFLIYFQGTGAADDSGLPNDRFFAVRPEGSVSTLKIQRTERGDSAVYLCASSLPPLAGVNEQFFGPGTRLTVL.

The chain has TRBV6-5 and TRBJ2-5, with 8 bases lining up with TRBD1. There are 14 residues in the CDR3. Germline V gives CDR1 MNHEY, CDR2 SVGAGI. Trimming at V came to 5 bases and at J to 5 bases, leaving 7 bases not matched to a gene. CDR3 DNA: TGTGCCAGCAGTCGTCAGGGGGCTGTGGAGACCCAGTACTTC. Protein: CASSRQGAVETQYF.

The chain links TRBV19 to TRBJ2-3, with 7 bases that match TRBD2. The CDR3 runs to 16 residues. Germline trimming cut 4 bases from V and 8 bases from J; bases unmatched to any gene: 15. The germline gives CDR1 LNHDA, CDR2 SQIVND (reference sequence). CDR3 loop: CASSTSGLRHERTQYF. CDR3 bases: TGTGCCAGTAGTACTTCGGGACTACGGCACGAACGTACGCAGTATTTT.

The chain employs TRBV7-3 and TRBJ1-1; possible D gene TRBD1, 5 bases. Germline V gene lookup returns CDR1 SGHTA and CDR2 FQGTGA. The CDR3 is made up of 13 amino acids. The V end was cut by 4 bases, the J end by 4 bases, with 10 bases between. The CDR3 protein is CASSWDSSTEAFF. Here the CDR3 DNA reads TGTGCCAGCAGCTGGGACTCTAGCACTGAAGCTTTCTTT.

The genes are TRBV11-2 and TRBJ2-5; TRBD1 matches 7 bases. CDR1 and CDR2 (germline): SGHAT, FQNNGV. Unmatched junction bases numbered 7, after V lost 1 base and J lost 5 bases. There are 15 residues in the CDR3. CDR3: CASSLGAGGRETQYF. The CDR3 nucleotides read TGTGCCAGCAGCTTAGGCGCAGGGGGTAGGGAGACCCAGTACTTC.